The clone carrying this TCR beta chain was found a few times. Its antigen is as yet unknown. The data are from a study of CD8+ T cells in alopecia areata. Study-wide context: Tofacitinib administration to treated patients was oral, at 5 to 10 mg twice daily.

Study results and limitations: Normal skin's resident alphabeta T cells are sequenced alongside lesional scalp T cells.

Reverse transcribed after extraction, RNA yielded cDNA as the sequencing template. The protocol was immunoSEQ multiplex PCR, while the TCRdb copy is restricted to in-frame clones and leaves out a portion. The sample includes around 69,000 clones, approximately 61% seen only once; the top ten take 17%. This CDR3 comprises 12 residues. The germline V gene encodes CDR1 MDHEN and CDR2 SYDVKM. Deletions cut 5 bases from V and 5 bases from J, with 9 bases between. Specimen: CD8+ T cells sorted from blood, collected at week 0. This chain links TRBV28 with TRBJ2-5; D could derive from TRBD1 or TRBD2 (5 bases each). The TCR comes from a human donor with alopecia areata. CDR3 coding DNA: TGTGCCAGCAGTCCTTGGGGGGAGACCCAGTACTTC. The encoded protein is CASSPWGETQYF.